The T cell receptor beta chain described here comes from a study of T-cell memory formation after mild COVID-19. Findings and limits, study-wide: Clones that contracted from day 15 to 85 were balanced CD4/CD8, while later expanders leaned CD4+. Clones that contracted clustered mainly in CM and EM if CD4+ and in EMRA if CD8+. In second-wave clones peaking day 37, SARS-CoV-2 specificity remained unconfirmed.

A 5'RACE reaction primed in the constant segment made cDNA libraries of TCR alpha and TCR beta, and these carried sample barcodes and UMIs. TCRdb processed the 5' RACE reads anew with MiXCR; each CDR3 protein has one entry. The repertoire consists of under 300,000 distinct CDR3 sequences, with roughly 15% occurring once and the leading ten covering 3.5%. This CDR3 contains 15 residues. For this clonotype: Its antigen is currently unknown.

The TCR sequence derives from a young man who had mild COVID-19 (a few samples of this study predate the infection). Cell type and time point are not known. Sequencing was done on a sample of PBMCs or a T cell subset sorted from them (not recorded which). The chain uses TRBV21-1 and TRBJ2-3; whether TRBD2, the table's D call, matches the DNA was not checked. TRBV21-1 is classified as a pseudogene. CDR3 in amino acids: CASSPPRGCTDTQYF. DNA for the CDR3: TGTGCCAGCAGCCCACCGCGGGGATGCACAGATACGCAGTATTTT.